Below are 8 T cell receptor beta chains sequenced from a single sample in a study of blood T cell repertoires in COVID-19. Profiling relied on immunoSEQ multiplex PCR, and the TCRdb table lists in-frame clones only, not all of them. The repertoire holds under 250,000 clones, approximately 91% seen once, with about 5% in the top ten. The sample was peripheral blood. The receptors derive from a woman aged 40 to 49 with acute or convalescent COVID-19.

J is TRBJ1-3 and V is TRBV4-2; the D is unclear. The germline V and J ends were trimmed by 0 bases and 0 bases, with 12 bases remaining between them. Germline CDR1 reads LGHNA; CDR2 reads YNFKEQ. This CDR3 has 17 amino acids. DNA of the CDR3: TGTGCCAGCAGCCAAGATAGTGCAGGTCGCTCTGGAAACACCATATATTTT. It encodes CASSQDSAGRSGNTIYF.

The rearrangement links TRBV10-3 to TRBJ1-1, with a possible D match to TRBD1 (5 bases). The CDR3 is made up of 14 amino acids. Germline V gives CDR1 ENHRY, CDR2 SYGVKD. Trimming pared 5 bases from V and 3 bases from J, leaving 13 bases between. Here the CDR3 DNA reads TGTGCCATCAGTCCCTCAGGGAGGTACACTGAAGCTTTCTTT. It encodes CAISPSGRYTEAFF.

The chain employs TRBV5-1 and TRBJ1-2; the match to TRBD1 covers 9 bases. Germline CDR1 reads SGHRS; CDR2 reads YFSETQ. The length of the CDR3 is 15 residues. With 4 bases clipped from V and 1 base from J, the junction kept 5 bases outside the gene matches. Here the CDR3 reads CASSLGQGYNYGYTF. The CDR3 DNA reads TGCGCCAGCAGCCTGGGACAGGGCTATAACTATGGCTACACCTTC.

The chain has TRBV20-1 and TRBJ1-4; D remains unclear. The CDR3 runs to 11 residues. Germline V gene data show CDR1 as DFQATT and CDR2 as SNEGSKA (reference sequence). Trimming pared 0 bases from V and 8 bases from J, leaving 4 bases between. The CDR3 is CSAREREKLFF. The CDR3 nucleotides are TGCAGTGCTAGAGAGCGGGAAAAACTGTTTTTT.

The genes are TRBV19 and TRBJ2-3; D is undetermined. The CDR3 contains 12 residues. The germline V gene has CDR1 LNHDA and CDR2 SQIVND (reference sequence). V gave up 0 bases and J gave up 6 bases, with 4 bases separating them. CDR3 amino acids: CASSIDGDTQYF. CDR3 sequence (DNA): TGTGCCAGTAGTATAGATGGCGATACGCAGTATTTT.

The chain employs TRBV7-9 and TRBJ1-1; perhaps TRBD1 as D (6 bases). Between the trimmed V and J ends, which lost 5 bases and 4 bases, there was a span of 11 bases. In germline, CDR1 is SEHNR, CDR2 FQNEAQ (reference sequence). The CDR3 extends over 13 amino acids. This CDR3 reads CASSPRGVTEAFF. Here the CDR3 DNA reads TGTGCCAGCAGCCCCAGGGGCGTCACTGAAGCTTTCTTT.

In DNA, the CDR3 is TGTGCCAGCAGGGCCACGAACACCGGGGAGCTGTTTTTT. This sequence encodes CASRATNTGELFF. The chain recombines TRBV28 with TRBJ2-2; D ambiguous. Germline V CDR1 and CDR2: MDHEN, SYDVKM. V was trimmed by 6 bases and J by 0 bases, leaving 5 bases between them. This CDR3 has 13 residues.

The chain employs TRBV6-1 and TRBJ1-5; 7 nucleotides align to TRBD1. CDR1 MNHNS and CDR2 SASEGT come from the germline V gene. Trimming cost V 0 bases and J 7 bases; bases outside gene matches: 12. CDR3 size: 17 residues. The CDR3 sequence is CASSEALLRDRGQPQHF. CDR3 sequence (DNA): TGTGCCAGCAGTGAAGCTTTGCTCCGGGACAGAGGCCAGCCCCAGCATTTT.